This TCR beta chain derives from a study of blood T cells in healthy people across ages. Whole-study context: When template switching was applied, about one barcoded beta molecule was captured per two T cells. Findings and caveats of the study: Diversity was higher, and naive CD4+ cells more numerous, in long-lived donors than in aged donors.

Samples had at least 6 million PBMCs isolated from them. The CDR3 has 15 residues. Deletions cut 6 bases from V and 6 bases from J, with 18 bases between. PCR was performed a second time for roughly 7 to 11 cycles using a sample-barcoded 5' primer and a J-beta primer mix. Tags on each cDNA molecule came from a template-switch adaptor with 12 random nucleotides. TCRdb re-analysed the 5' RACE reads in MiXCR, keeping a single row per CDR3 protein. This sample has under 850,000 distinct CDR3 sequences, with 35% to 40% found just once. This clonotype was detected only a few times. Its antigen is unknown. The sequenced sample consisted of blood. The chain couples TRBV12-3 or TRBV12-4 to TRBJ1-5, with a possible D match to TRBD1 (5 bases). The sequence was obtained from a man aged 18 to 35 in good health. The CDR3 loop reads CASRLNYRSLQPQHF. In DNA, the CDR3 is TGTGCCAGCAGACTCAATTACAGGTCTCTTCAGCCCCAGCATTTT.